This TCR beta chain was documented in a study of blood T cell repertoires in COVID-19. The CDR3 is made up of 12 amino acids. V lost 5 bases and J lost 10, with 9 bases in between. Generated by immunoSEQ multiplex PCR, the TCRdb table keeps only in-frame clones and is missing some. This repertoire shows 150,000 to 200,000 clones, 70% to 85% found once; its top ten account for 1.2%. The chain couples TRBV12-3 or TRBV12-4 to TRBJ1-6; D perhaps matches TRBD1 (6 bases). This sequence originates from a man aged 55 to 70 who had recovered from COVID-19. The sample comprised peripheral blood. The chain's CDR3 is CASSQGYSPLHF. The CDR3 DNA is TGTGCCAGCAGTCAGGGGTACTCACCCCTCCACTTT.